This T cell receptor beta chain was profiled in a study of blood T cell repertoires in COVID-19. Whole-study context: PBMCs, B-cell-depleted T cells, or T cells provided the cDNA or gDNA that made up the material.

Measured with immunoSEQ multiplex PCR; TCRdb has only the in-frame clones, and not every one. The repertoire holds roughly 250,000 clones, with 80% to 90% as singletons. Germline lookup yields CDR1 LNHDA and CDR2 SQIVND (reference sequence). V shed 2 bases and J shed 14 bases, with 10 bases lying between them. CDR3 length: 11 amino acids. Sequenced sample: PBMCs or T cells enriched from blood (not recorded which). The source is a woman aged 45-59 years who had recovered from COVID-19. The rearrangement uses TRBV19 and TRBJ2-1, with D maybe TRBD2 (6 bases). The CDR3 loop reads CASSIMGRKFF. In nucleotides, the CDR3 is TGTGCCAGTAGTATAATGGGGAGGAAGTTCTTC.